The next 4 T cell receptor beta chains were all read from a single sample in a study of early T cells in non-severe SARS-CoV-2 infection. TCRdb re-analysed the 5' RACE reads in MiXCR, keeping a single row per CDR3 protein. The table lists about 50,000 distinct CDR3 sequences, roughly 8.8% of them singletons. Specimen: whole blood. These receptors were collected from an adult who was a healthcare worker with PCR-confirmed SARS-CoV-2 infection or an uninfected control (not recorded which).

There are many counts of this clonotype. The V and J genes are TRBV12-3 or TRBV12-4 and TRBJ2-2; tentatively, D is TRBD1 (5 bases). The CDR3 loop spans 15 amino acids. Trimming left V 3 bases short and J 4 bases short, with 12 bases between. CDR3 coding DNA: TGTGCCAGCAGTTTTCAGGGCCAGGGCACCGGGGAGCTGTTTTTT. Translation: CASSFQGQGTGELFF.

Ten or more counts support this clonotype. The V gene is TRBV3-1, the J gene TRBJ2-7; 8 bases are a match to TRBD1. The CDR3 runs to 16 residues. The germline CDR1 and CDR2 sequences are LGHDT and YNNKEL (reference sequence). Trimming at V came to 4 bases and at J to 3 bases, leaving 11 bases not matched to a gene. In DNA form, the CDR3 reads TGTGCCAGCAGCCGAACTTCAGGGGGCCCCATCTACGAGCAGTACTTC. It yields the protein CASSRTSGGPIYEQYF.

The chain combines TRBV9 with TRBJ2-3; 8 nucleotides agree with TRBD2. The CDR3 sequence is 15 residues long. Germline V lookup: CDR1 SGDLS, CDR2 YYNGEE. With 0 bases clipped from V and 3 bases from J, the junction kept 3 bases outside the gene matches. CDR3 nucleotides: TGTGCCAGCAGCGTAGAGGGACTAGAGACAGATACGCAGTATTTT. It is translated as CASSVEGLETDTQYF.

This clonotype was counted only a few times. The chain links TRBV5-1 to TRBJ1-5, with a possible D match to TRBD1 (5 bases). Germline-derived CDR1 and CDR2 are SGHRS and YFSETQ. This CDR3 is 14 amino acids long. The V end lost 0 bases, the J end lost 7 bases, and 11 bases lay between the germline ends. In DNA form, the CDR3 reads TGCGCCAGCAGCTTGGCTGGGGGGAGCCAGCCCCAGCATTTT. This translates into CASSLAGGSQPQHF.